This TCR beta chain was captured by sequencing in a study of blood T cell repertoires in COVID-19. Study at large: Specimens from acute and convalescent COVID-19 originated in the United States, Italy and Spain. From T cells, B-cell-depleted T cells, or PBMCs came the material, which was cDNA or gDNA.

Per the original data handling: The authors estimated nucleated cell counts from reference gene primer amplification. The table came from immunoSEQ multiplex PCR; TCRdb's copy has only in-frame clones and leaves some out. V and J calls and clone size are those listed in that table; D and trimming were worked out from the DNA. The sample has 200,000 to 250,000 clones, approximately 80% seen once; the top ten hold 5.1%. The ends lost 4 bases at V and 1 base at J; junction bases unmatched: 2. Germline CDR1 reads LGHNA; CDR2 reads YNFKEQ. This CDR3 contains 15 residues. The rearrangement joins TRBV4-2 to TRBJ1-1; 11 bases are a match to TRBD1. The sequence was obtained from an older woman who had recovered from COVID-19. The sequencing input was peripheral blood. CDR3 DNA: TGTGCCAGCAGCCGGGGACAGGGGGAGAACACTGAAGCTTTCTTT. This sequence encodes CASSRGQGENTEAFF.